This record covers a single T cell receptor beta chain. Profiled with immunoSEQ multiplex PCR; TCRdb holds only in-frame clones, not every one. The sample holds 1,700 or so clones; approximately 80% are singletons and the top ten take around a tenth. The data were obtained in a study of immune cell composition in non-small cell lung cancer. Looked up from germline, CDR1 is SGHAT and CDR2 is FQNNGV. V was shortened by 3 bases and J by 7 bases, with 7 bases between the two germline ends. The CDR3 extends over 13 amino acids. The source material was lung tumor tissue. The sequence was collected from a human donor with non-small cell lung cancer. The V gene is TRBV11-2, the J gene TRBJ1-6, with a tentative D call TRBD1 (6 bases). The CDR3 spells CASSLQGNSPLHF. DNA of the CDR3: TGTGCCAGCAGCTTGCAGGGGAATTCACCCCTCCACTTT.